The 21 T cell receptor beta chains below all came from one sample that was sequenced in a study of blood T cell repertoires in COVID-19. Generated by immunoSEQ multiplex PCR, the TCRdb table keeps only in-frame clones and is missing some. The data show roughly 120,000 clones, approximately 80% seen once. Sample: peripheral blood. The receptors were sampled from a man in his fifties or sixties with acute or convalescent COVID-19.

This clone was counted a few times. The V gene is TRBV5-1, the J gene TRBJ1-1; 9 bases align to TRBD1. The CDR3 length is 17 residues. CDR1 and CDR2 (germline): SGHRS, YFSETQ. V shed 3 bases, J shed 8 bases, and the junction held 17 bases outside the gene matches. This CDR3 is CASSSRTGVGFPVEAFF. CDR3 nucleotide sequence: TGCGCCAGCAGCTCAAGGACAGGGGTTGGATTCCCGGTGGAAGCTTTCTTT.

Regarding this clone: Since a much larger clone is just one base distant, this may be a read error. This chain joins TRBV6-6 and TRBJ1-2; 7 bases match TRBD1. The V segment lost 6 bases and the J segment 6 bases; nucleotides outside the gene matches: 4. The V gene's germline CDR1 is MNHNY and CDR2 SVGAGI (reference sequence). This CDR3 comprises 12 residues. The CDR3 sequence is CASSFTGDGYTF. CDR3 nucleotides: TGTGCCAGCAGCTTTACAGGGGATGGCTACACCTTC.

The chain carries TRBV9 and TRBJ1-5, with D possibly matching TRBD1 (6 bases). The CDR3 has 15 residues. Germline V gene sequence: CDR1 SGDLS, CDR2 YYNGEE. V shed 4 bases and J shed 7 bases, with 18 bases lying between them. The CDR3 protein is CASSPNHRARQPQHF. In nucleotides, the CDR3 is TGTGCCAGCAGCCCGAATCACAGGGCCCGGCAGCCCCAGCATTTT. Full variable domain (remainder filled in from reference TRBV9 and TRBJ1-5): DSGVTQTPKHLITATGQRVTLRCSPRSGDLSVYWYQQSLDQGLQFLIQYYNGEERAKGNILERFSAQQFPDLHSELNLSSLELGDSALYFCASSPNHRARQPQHFGDGTRLSIL.

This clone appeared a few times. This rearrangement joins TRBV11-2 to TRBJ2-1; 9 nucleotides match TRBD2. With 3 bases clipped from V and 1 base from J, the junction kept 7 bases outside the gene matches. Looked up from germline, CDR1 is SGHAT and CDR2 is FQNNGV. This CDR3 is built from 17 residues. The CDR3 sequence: CASSFSPAGGSYNEQFF. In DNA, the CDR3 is TGTGCCAGCAGCTTCTCCCCAGCGGGAGGATCCTACAATGAGCAGTTCTTC.

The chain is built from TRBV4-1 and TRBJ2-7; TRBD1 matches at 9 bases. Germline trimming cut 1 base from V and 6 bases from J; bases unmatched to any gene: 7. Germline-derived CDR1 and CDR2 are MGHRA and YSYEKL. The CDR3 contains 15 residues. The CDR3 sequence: CASSQGRTGVREQYF. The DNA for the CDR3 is TGCGCCAGCAGCCAAGGAAGGACAGGGGTCCGCGAGCAGTACTTC.

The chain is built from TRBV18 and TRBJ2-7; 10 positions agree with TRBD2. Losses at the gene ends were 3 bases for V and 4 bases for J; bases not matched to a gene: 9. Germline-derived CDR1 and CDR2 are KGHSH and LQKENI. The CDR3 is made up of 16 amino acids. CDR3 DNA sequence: TGTGCCAGCTCACCCCCGAGCGGACTAGCGGAATACGAGCAGTACTTC. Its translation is CASSPPSGLAEYEQYF.

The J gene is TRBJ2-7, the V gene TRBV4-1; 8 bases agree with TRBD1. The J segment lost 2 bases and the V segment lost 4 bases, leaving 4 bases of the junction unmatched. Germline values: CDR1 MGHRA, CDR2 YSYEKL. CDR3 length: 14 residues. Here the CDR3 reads CASSPRQGPYEQYF. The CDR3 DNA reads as TGCGCCAGCAGCCCAAGACAGGGGCCCTACGAGCAGTACTTC.

The CDR3 DNA is TGTGCCAGTTCCTCGGGGGGCCATGGCTACACCTTC. This gives the protein CASSSGGHGYTF. The V call is TRBV3-1 (or the pseudogene TRBV3-2), the J call TRBJ1-2, with D possibly being TRBD1 (6 bases). The CDR3 contains 12 residues. Germline values: CDR1 LGHDT, CDR2 YNNKEL (reference sequence). The germline V and J ends were trimmed by 9 bases and 6 bases, with 14 bases remaining between them.

The CDR3 bases are TGTGCCAGCAGCGTAGCCACGACCCGGGGAGCCGATGAGCAGTTCTTC. Translation gives CASSVATTRGADEQFF. The chain employs TRBV9 and TRBJ2-1; possible D gene TRBD2, 5 bases. The CDR3 is 16 amino acids. Deletions cut 0 bases from V and 8 bases from J, with 18 bases between. CDR1 is SGDLS and CDR2 is YYNGEE in the germline V gene.

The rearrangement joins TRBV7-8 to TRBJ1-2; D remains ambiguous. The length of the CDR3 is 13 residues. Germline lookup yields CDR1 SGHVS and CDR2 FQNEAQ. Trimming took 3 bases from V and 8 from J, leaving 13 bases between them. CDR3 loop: CASSFYPRWGYTF. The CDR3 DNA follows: TGTGCCAGCAGCTTTTATCCCCGGTGGGGCTACACCTTC.

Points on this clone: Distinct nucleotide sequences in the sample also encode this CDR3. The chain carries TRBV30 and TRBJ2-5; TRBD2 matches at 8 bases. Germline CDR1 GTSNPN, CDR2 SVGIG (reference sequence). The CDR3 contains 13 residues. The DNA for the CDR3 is TGTGCTTTAAAACGGGGGGGGGATGAGACCCAGTACTTC. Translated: CALKRGGDETQYF.

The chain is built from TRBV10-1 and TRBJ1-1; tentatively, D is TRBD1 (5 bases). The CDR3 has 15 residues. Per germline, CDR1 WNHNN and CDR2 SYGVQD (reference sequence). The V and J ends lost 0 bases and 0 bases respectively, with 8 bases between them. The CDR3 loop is CASSESGLMNTEAFF. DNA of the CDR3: TGCGCCAGCAGTGAGTCGGGACTGATGAACACTGAAGCTTTCTTT.

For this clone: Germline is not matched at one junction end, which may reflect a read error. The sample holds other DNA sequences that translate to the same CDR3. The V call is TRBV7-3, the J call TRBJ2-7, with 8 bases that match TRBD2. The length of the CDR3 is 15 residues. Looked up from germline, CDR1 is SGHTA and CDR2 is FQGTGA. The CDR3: CASSPGGDLSYEQYF. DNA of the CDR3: TGCGCCAGCAGCCCGGGGGGGGACTTGTCCTACGAGCAGTACTTC. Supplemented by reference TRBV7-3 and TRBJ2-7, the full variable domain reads GAGVSQTPSNKVTEKGKYVELRCDPISGHTALYWYRQSLGQGPEFLIYFQGTGAADDSGLPNDRFFAVRPEGSVSTLKIQRTERGDSAVYLCASSPGGDLSYEQYFGPGTRLTVT.

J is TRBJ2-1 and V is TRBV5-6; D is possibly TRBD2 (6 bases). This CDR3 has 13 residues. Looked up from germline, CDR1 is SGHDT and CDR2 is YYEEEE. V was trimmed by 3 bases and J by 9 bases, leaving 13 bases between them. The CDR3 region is CASSWGLSGEQFF. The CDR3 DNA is TGTGCCAGCAGCTGGGGACTGTCAGGTGAGCAGTTCTTC.

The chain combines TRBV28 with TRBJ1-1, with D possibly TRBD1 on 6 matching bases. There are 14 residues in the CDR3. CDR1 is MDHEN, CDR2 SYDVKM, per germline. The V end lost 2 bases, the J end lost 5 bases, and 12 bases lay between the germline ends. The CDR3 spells CASSLRGAGTEAFF. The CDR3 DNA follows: TGTGCCAGCAGTTTACGGGGGGCGGGTACTGAAGCTTTCTTT.

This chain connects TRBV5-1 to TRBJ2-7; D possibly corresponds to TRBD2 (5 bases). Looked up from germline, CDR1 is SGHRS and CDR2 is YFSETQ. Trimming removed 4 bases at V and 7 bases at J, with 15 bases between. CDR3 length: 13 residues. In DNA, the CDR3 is TGCGCCAGCAGCCCGAGGGCGGGTCGTGAGCAGTACTTC. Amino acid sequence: CASSPRAGREQYF. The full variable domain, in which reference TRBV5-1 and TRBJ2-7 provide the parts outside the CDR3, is KAGVTQTPRYLIKTRGQQVTLSCSPISGHRSVSWYQQTPGQGLQFLFEYFSETQRNKGNFPGRFSGRQFSNSRSEMNVSTLELGDSALYLCASSPRAGREQYFGPGTRLTVT.

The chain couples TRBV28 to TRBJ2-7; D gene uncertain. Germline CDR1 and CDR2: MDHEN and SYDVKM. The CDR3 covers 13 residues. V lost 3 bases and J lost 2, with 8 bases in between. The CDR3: CASSLPATYEQYF. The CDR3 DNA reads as TGTGCCAGCAGTTTGCCCGCTACCTACGAGCAGTACTTC. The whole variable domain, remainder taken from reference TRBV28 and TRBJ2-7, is DVKVTQSSRYLVKRTGEKVFLECVQDMDHENMFWYRQDPGLGLRLIYFSYDVKMKEKGDIPEGYSVSREKKERFSLILESASTNQTSMYLCASSLPATYEQYFGPGTRLTVT.

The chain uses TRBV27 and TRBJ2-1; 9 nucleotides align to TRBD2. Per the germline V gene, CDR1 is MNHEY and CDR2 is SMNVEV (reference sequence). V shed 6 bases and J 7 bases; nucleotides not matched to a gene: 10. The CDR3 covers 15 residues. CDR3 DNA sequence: TGTGCCAGCAGGAATAGCGGGAGTCGCTCAAATGAGCAGTTCTTC. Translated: CASRNSGSRSNEQFF.

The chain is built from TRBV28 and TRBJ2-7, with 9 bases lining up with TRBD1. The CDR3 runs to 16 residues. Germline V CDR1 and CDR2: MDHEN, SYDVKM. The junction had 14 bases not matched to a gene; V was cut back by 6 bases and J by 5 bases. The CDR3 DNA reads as TGTGCCAGCAGACCCAATGACAGGGGGGTGTTCCACGAGCAGTACTTC. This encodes CASRPNDRGVFHEQYF.

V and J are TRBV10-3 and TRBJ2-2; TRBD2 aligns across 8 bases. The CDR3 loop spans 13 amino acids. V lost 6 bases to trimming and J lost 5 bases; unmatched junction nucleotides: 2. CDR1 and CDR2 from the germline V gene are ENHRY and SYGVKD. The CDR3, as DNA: TGTGCCATCAGGGGACTAGGGACCGGGGAGCTGTTTTTT. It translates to CAIRGLGTGELFF.

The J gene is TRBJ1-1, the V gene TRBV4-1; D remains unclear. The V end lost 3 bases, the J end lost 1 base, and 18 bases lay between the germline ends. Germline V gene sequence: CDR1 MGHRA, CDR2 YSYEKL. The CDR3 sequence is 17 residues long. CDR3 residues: CASSHFRGFEPNTEAFF. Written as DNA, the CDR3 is TGCGCCAGCAGCCACTTCCGCGGATTCGAACCGAACACTGAAGCTTTCTTT.